The next 27 T cell receptor beta chains were all read from a single sample in a study of response to subunit inactivated influenza vaccine. TCRdb reprocessed the RT-PCR reads with MiXCR, giving one entry per CDR3 protein. The data contain around 790,000 distinct CDR3 sequences, 21% of them singletons. Sequences were derived from PBMCs from blood, sampled roughly 5 days after vaccination. These receptors all come from a man aged 50-59 years who received an inactivated influenza vaccine.

This clonotype has only a few counts. The J gene is TRBJ2-7, the V gene TRBV7-4; 10 positions agree with TRBD1. Germline V gives CDR1 SGHVT, CDR2 SQSDAQ. The V and J ends lost 6 bases and 4 bases, in that order; junction bases with no gene match: 9. This CDR3 comprises 15 residues. CDR3 sequence (DNA): TGTGCCAGCAGAAACCGGGACAGGGGCCCTTACGAGCAGTACTTC. It encodes CASRNRDRGPYEQYF.

In DNA form, the CDR3 reads TGTGCCAGCAGCGCCCGACAGATGAACACTGAAGCTTTCTTT. Translated, it gives CASSARQMNTEAFF. The genes are TRBV4-2 and TRBJ1-1; a possible D gene is TRBD1 (5 bases). This CDR3 spans 14 amino acids. V was clipped by 5 bases and J by 0 bases, with 10 bases between them. Germline loops: CDR1 LGHNA, CDR2 YNFKEQ.

This rearrangement joins TRBV12-3 or TRBV12-4 to TRBJ1-2; D call uncertain. The CDR3 covers 15 residues. The V end lost 6 bases, the J end lost 8 bases, and 22 bases lay between the germline ends. CDR3 sequence (DNA): TGTGCCAGCAGCCCCAGCTGGGGATCGGAATCCGGCTACACCTTC. Translation gives CASSPSWGSESGYTF.

This clonotype was found a few times. J is TRBJ1-5 and V is TRBV20-1, with D hard to call. V was pared by 3 bases and J by 1 base, with 16 bases between. CDR3 length equals 16 residues. Germline assignment: CDR1 DFQATT and CDR2 SNEGSKA (reference sequence). In DNA, the CDR3 is TGCAGTGCTAGGGCCGGAACACGACTCAGCAATCAGCCCCAGCATTTT. Translation: CSARAGTRLSNQPQHF.

V and J are TRBV4-1 and TRBJ2-1; 8 nucleotides agree with TRBD2. CDR1 and CDR2 from the germline V gene are MGHRA and YSYEKL. This CDR3 has 16 residues. Unmatched junction bases numbered 9, after V lost 4 bases and J lost 4 bases. Here the CDR3 DNA reads TGCGCCAGCAGCCGATCTCTCGGGGGGGCTTACAATGAGCAGTTCTTC. Protein: CASSRSLGGAYNEQFF.

The V gene is TRBV7-2, the J gene TRBJ2-3; 8 bases are shared with TRBD2. Trimming at V came to 1 base and at J to 2 bases, leaving 8 bases not matched to a gene. This CDR3 region has 17 residues. In germline, CDR1 is SGHTA, CDR2 FQGNSA. As DNA, the CDR3 is TGTGCCAGCAGCTTAGGCGGTAGCGGGGCGTACACAGATACGCAGTATTTT. The encoded protein is CASSLGGSGAYTDTQYF.

V is TRBV7-2 and J is TRBJ2-1; 8 bases line up with TRBD2. The CDR3 is made up of 16 amino acids. In germline, CDR1 is SGHTA, CDR2 FQGNSA. The V gene end was trimmed by 6 bases and the J gene end by 7 bases; junction bases not matched to a gene: 14. DNA for the CDR3: TGTGCCAGCAGTCTCAGGTTAGCGGGAATTGTGAATGAGCAGTTCTTC. This codes for CASSLRLAGIVNEQFF.

The chain carries TRBV4-2 and TRBJ1-1; 7 positions match TRBD1. The V segment lost 0 bases and the J segment 2 bases; nucleotides outside the gene matches: 3. CDR3 length equals 15 residues. CDR1 is LGHNA and CDR2 is YNFKEQ in the germline V gene. Written as DNA, the CDR3 is TGTGCCAGCAGCCAAGAATGGGACAGAAACACTGAAGCTTTCTTT. Its protein product is CASSQEWDRNTEAFF.

This clonotype was seen ten or more times. The chain employs TRBV5-5 and TRBJ2-7; no firm D call. Germline CDR1 is SGHKS and CDR2 is YYEKEE (reference sequence). V was cut by 3 bases and J by 2 bases, with 9 bases left in between. This CDR3 contains 13 residues. CDR3 DNA sequence: TGTGCCAGCAGCTGGTCGGCAACCTACGAGCAGTACTTC. Translation gives CASSWSATYEQYF.

The chain uses TRBV7-8 and TRBJ2-7, with D hard to call. Trimming took off 0 bases at V and 3 bases at J, with 15 bases between the two ends. The germline V gene encodes CDR1 SGHVS and CDR2 FQNEAQ. The CDR3 extends over 16 amino acids. CDR3 DNA: TGTGCCAGCAGCTTAGCTCCAGGTGGTGGCTTCTACGAGCAGTACTTC. Its translation: CASSLAPGGGFYEQYF.

This clonotype was counted between two and nine times. V gene TRBV12-3 or TRBV12-4 combines with J gene TRBJ1-5; 7 positions match TRBD1. The CDR3 runs 15 residues. V gave up 5 bases and J gave up 7 bases; unmatched junction bases: 11. The DNA for the CDR3 is TGTGCCAGCAGTCCGACAGGGTATAATGCCCAGCCCCAGCATTTT. It is translated as CASSPTGYNAQPQHF.

This clonotype was seen a few times. This chain connects TRBV28 to TRBJ1-1; 8 bases agree with TRBD1. This CDR3 has 15 residues. Germline V gives CDR1 MDHEN, CDR2 SYDVKM. Trimming at V came to 3 bases and at J to 3 bases, leaving 6 bases not matched to a gene. The CDR3 sequence: CASSLLQGVDTEAFF. The CDR3, as DNA: TGTGCCAGCAGTTTGTTACAGGGGGTCGACACTGAAGCTTTCTTT.

This clonotype was observed a handful of times. This rearrangement joins TRBV5-1 to TRBJ1-1; no reliable D call. The CDR3 length is 15 residues. Trimming removed 4 bases from V and 1 base from J, with 14 bases in between. Germline V gives CDR1 SGHRS, CDR2 YFSETQ. In DNA, the CDR3 is TGCGCCAGCAGCCCAGGATATTCGCAGAACACTGAAGCTTTCTTT. Protein sequence: CASSPGYSQNTEAFF.

The gene calls are TRBV4-3 and TRBJ2-1; TRBD1 is a possible D gene (5 bases). Per germline, CDR1 LGHNA and CDR2 YSLEER. The CDR3 totals 14 residues. V lost 1 base to trimming and J lost 8 bases, with 12 bases between them. The CDR3 nucleotides are TGCGCCAGCAGCCAAGGGCCTTTCAGGGATGAGCAGTTCTTC. It translates to CASSQGPFRDEQFF.

This chain joins TRBV5-6 and TRBJ1-3; D uncertain. Trimming pared 3 bases from V and 0 bases from J, leaving 7 bases between. Germline V gene lookup returns CDR1 SGHDT and CDR2 YYEEEE. The CDR3 runs 14 residues. Written as DNA, the CDR3 is TGTGCCAGCAGCTCGGGGTCCTCTGGAAACACCATATATTTT. This sequence encodes CASSSGSSGNTIYF.

This clonotype was detected a few times. The V gene is TRBV6-2 or TRBV6-3, the J gene TRBJ1-1; D is possibly TRBD1 (6 bases). The V end was cut by 11 bases, the J end by 4 bases, with 17 bases between. Germline V gene lookup returns CDR1 MNHEY and CDR2 SVGEGT. This CDR3 is built from 13 residues. The CDR3 protein is CASQGQSPTEAFF. The CDR3 DNA reads as TGTGCCTCGCAGGGGCAGAGTCCCACTGAAGCTTTCTTT.

This clonotype has a handful of counts. The chain is built from TRBV20-1 and TRBJ2-7; tentatively, D is TRBD1 (8 bases). From germline, CDR1 is DFQATT and CDR2 SNEGSKA (reference sequence). Trimming took 2 bases from V and 2 from J, leaving 19 bases between them. The CDR3 consists of 16 residues. Here the CDR3 reads CSARSGGRGPTYEQYF. The CDR3 nucleotides read TGCAGTGCTAGATCGGGGGGCAGGGGGCCCACCTACGAGCAGTACTTC.

This clonotype came up a few times. This sequence joins TRBV7-2 and TRBJ1-5; maybe TRBD1 (5 bases). This CDR3 is built from 16 residues. Germline values: CDR1 SGHTA, CDR2 FQGNSA. Trimming left V 5 bases short and J 1 base short, with 15 bases between. CDR3 DNA sequence: TGTGCCAGCAGCGCAAGGAGCAGGGCGAGCAATCAGCCCCAGCATTTT. Protein: CASSARSRASNQPQHF.

J is TRBJ2-1 and V is TRBV29-1; D is ambiguous. Germline V gene sequence: CDR1 SQVTM, CDR2 ANQGSEA. The CDR3 spans 14 residues. Trimming took 5 bases from V and 0 from J, leaving 11 bases between them. CDR3 sequence reads: CSVFVGASYNEQFF. CDR3 sequence (DNA): TGCAGCGTTTTTGTAGGCGCCTCCTACAATGAGCAGTTCTTC.

A note on this clonotype: Germline and junction disagree at one end, which may indicate a read error. V and J are TRBV12-3 or TRBV12-4 and TRBJ2-7, with D maybe TRBD1 (5 bases). The CDR3 length is 13 residues. CDR3 DNA sequence: TGTACCAGCAGCCGACAGCTCTCCTACGAGCAGTACTTC. Translated, it gives CTSSRQLSYEQYF.

V usage is TRBV5-1 and J usage is TRBJ2-2; the D gene is possibly TRBD2 (7 bases). In germline, CDR1 is SGHRS, CDR2 YFSETQ. There are 14 residues in the CDR3. Trimming shortened V by 5 bases and J by 6 bases, and 14 bases separated the two germline ends. The CDR3, as DNA: TGCGCCAGCAGGTCGGGGGGCGCATCCGGGGAGCTGTTTTTT. It yields the protein CASRSGGASGELFF.

V gene TRBV5-4 combines with J gene TRBJ1-5; D is perhaps TRBD1 (5 bases). V gave up 1 base and J gave up 4 bases, with 24 bases separating them. Germline V lookup: CDR1 SGHNT, CDR2 YYREEE (reference sequence). The CDR3 is 19 residues long. CDR3 in DNA: TGTGCCAGCAGCTTGTATCCGGGGCAACTAACCCGCCAAAATCAGCCCCAGCATTTT. This codes for CASSLYPGQLTRQNQPQHF.

The chain is built from TRBV4-3 and TRBJ1-1; tentatively, D is TRBD1 (6 bases). This CDR3 comprises 14 residues. Trimming stripped 1 base from V and 5 bases from J, with 11 bases between. The germline V gene encodes CDR1 LGHNA and CDR2 YSLEER. The CDR3 region is CASSQVQGGTEAFF. DNA for the CDR3: TGCGCCAGCAGCCAAGTACAGGGAGGGACTGAAGCTTTCTTT.

This clonotype was counted many times. J is TRBJ1-1 and V is TRBV20-1; D might be TRBD1 (5 bases). Germline V lookup: CDR1 DFQATT, CDR2 SNEGSKA (reference sequence). The CDR3 spans 13 residues. With 6 bases removed from V and 6 bases from J, the gap between germline ends came to 17 bases. Written as DNA, the CDR3 is TGCAGTGCCCACCCCGCAGGGATAGCTGAAGCTTTCTTT. Translating gives CSAHPAGIAEAFF.

This clonotype came up many times. The CDR3 spells CASSPVGNYGYTF. CDR3 bases: TGTGCCAGCAGCCCTGTGGGAAACTATGGCTACACCTTC. V and J are TRBV12-3 or TRBV12-4 and TRBJ1-2, with D uncertain. This CDR3 is built from 13 residues. V gave up 6 bases and J gave up 2 bases, with 10 bases separating them.

A few counts support this clonotype. The gene calls are TRBV20-1 and TRBJ1-1, with D perhaps matching TRBD1 (5 bases). The length of the CDR3 is 15 residues. The V end was cut by 3 bases, the J end by 1 base, with 15 bases between. Germline loops: CDR1 DFQATT, CDR2 SNEGSKA (reference sequence). CDR3 in DNA: TGCAGTGCTAGGAAAGGGACTCGGGGGAACACTGAAGCTTTCTTT. It codes for CSARKGTRGNTEAFF.

The table lists this clonotype with a few counts. As DNA, the CDR3 is TGCAGTGCTAGAGATGCGACAGGATCTGGAAACACCATATATTTT. Encoded protein: CSARDATGSGNTIYF. V and J are TRBV20-1 and TRBJ1-3; D is possibly TRBD1 (6 bases). This CDR3 is 15 amino acids long. Germline CDR1 and CDR2: DFQATT and SNEGSKA (reference sequence). Trimming removed 0 bases at V and 1 base at J, with 10 bases between.